This record concerns one T cell receptor (beta chain) sequence. What it binds is unknown. The entry originates in a study of identical twins. Study-level results: While abundant cord blood beta clonotypes carried fewer insertions, memory repertoires showed no such pattern.

CDR1 and CDR2 (germline): SGHDT, YYEEEE. The CDR3 totals 16 residues. Losses at the gene ends were 1 base for V and 0 bases for J; bases not matched to a gene: 7. A template switching step contributed a universal primer site, while unique molecular identifiers were present in the cDNA. TCRdb processed the 5' RACE reads anew with MiXCR; each CDR3 protein has one entry. The sample lists around 1.7 million distinct CDR3 sequences, about 32% occurring once. This receptor was obtained from a newborn girl in good health. J is TRBJ2-7 and V is TRBV5-6; 7 bases are a match to TRBD2. Sequences were obtained from cord blood. The chain's CDR3 is CASSLFSGSTSYEQYF. The CDR3 coding sequence is TGTGCCAGCAGCTTGTTTAGCGGGTCCACCTCCTACGAGCAGTACTTC.